This T cell receptor (beta chain) was retrieved from a study of vaccination effects on CD4 cells after COVID-19. Overall study context: Sequencing followed a ViraFEST assay step that expanded antigen-specific CD4+ T cells with viral peptide pools. The median interval between the second dose and post-vaccine sampling was 72 days.

The CDR3 extends over 14 amino acids. Trimming cost V 2 bases and J 0 bases, with 7 bases left between them. Germline-derived CDR1 and CDR2 are MNHEY and SVGAGI. The table lists this clone with a count of one. The antigen is not known. On day 10 of culture, CD4+ T cells were separated out. Each person got two doses of an mRNA SARS-CoV-2 vaccine, BNT162b2 or mRNA-1273. Prior SARS-CoV-2 infection was absent in the vaccine recipients, as shown by negative nucleocapsid antibodies. Sequencing was performed with immunoSEQ multiplex PCR; in TCRdb, only in-frame clones are kept and a portion is missing. This sample has approximately 74,000 clones, with approximately 73% found just once. Whole-study findings and limits: Clones arising from infection and from vaccination showed marked clonal contraction late after vaccination.

The sample was CD4+ T cells from PBMCs cultured without peptide, taken after COVID-19 vaccination. This receptor was obtained from a human donor who received a COVID-19 vaccine. The J gene is TRBJ1-2, the V gene TRBV6-5; D is uncertain. The CDR3, as DNA: TGTGCCAGCAGTTACGGTCCGGCTAACTATGGCTACACCTTC. Its protein is CASSYGPANYGYTF.